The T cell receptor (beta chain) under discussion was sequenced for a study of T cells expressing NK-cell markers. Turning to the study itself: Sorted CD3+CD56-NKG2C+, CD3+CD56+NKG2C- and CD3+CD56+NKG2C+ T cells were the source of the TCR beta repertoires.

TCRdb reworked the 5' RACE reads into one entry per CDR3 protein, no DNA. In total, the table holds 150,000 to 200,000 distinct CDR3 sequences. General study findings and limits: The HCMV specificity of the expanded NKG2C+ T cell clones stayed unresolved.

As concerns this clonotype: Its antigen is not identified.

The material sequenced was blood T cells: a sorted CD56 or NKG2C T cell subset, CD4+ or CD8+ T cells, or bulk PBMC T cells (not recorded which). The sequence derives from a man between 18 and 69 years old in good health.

The CDR3 here is CSAIGAAEPSTDTQYF. The gene calls are TRBV20-1 and TRBJ2-3; TCRdb selects TRBD1, and the lack of DNA leaves this call unchecked. The CDR3 extends over 16 amino acids. From germline, CDR1 is DFQATT and CDR2 SNEGSKA (reference sequence).